The source of this T cell receptor (beta chain) is a study of blood T cell repertoires in COVID-19. At the level of the study: Whether acute or convalescent, the COVID-19 samples came from the United States, Italy and Spain.

The germline V gene encodes CDR1 KGHDR and CDR2 SFDVKD. The CDR3 extends over 15 amino acids. V shed 3 bases and J 9 bases; nucleotides not matched to a gene: 10. The participants were between roughly 18 and 100 years old and came from some 23 US areas. Allocation to cohorts depended on clinical history reported by the participants. Method: immunoSEQ multiplex PCR; TCRdb's copy keeps in-frame clones and lacks some. The sample lists about 260,000 clones; 80% to 90% were seen once. The genes are TRBV24-1 and TRBJ1-5, with 7 bases lining up with TRBD1. The sequenced material came from PBMCs or T cells enriched from blood (not recorded which). The clonotype was recovered from a young man with acute COVID-19. The DNA of the CDR3 is TGTGCCACCAGTGATACAGGGGTGGGGTTGGGGCCCCAGCATTTT. Protein sequence: CATSDTGVGLGPQHF.